Below are 9 T cell receptor beta chains sequenced from a single sample in a study of blood T cell repertoires in COVID-19. The table came from immunoSEQ multiplex PCR; TCRdb's copy has only in-frame clones and leaves some out. The profile covers around 180,000 clones, with roughly 84% appearing a single time and over 9.5% taken by the ten largest. The sequenced material came from peripheral blood. Receptors originate from an elderly woman with active or convalescent COVID-19.

This chain joins TRBV6-1 and TRBJ2-7, with a weak D call TRBD2 (5 bases). Germline CDR1 is MNHNS and CDR2 is SASEGT. This CDR3 is 15 amino acids long. V lost 1 base and J 7 bases, leaving 17 bases between the germline ends. The CDR3 reads CASSEVSGNLGEQYF. CDR3 bases: TGTGCCAGCAGTGAAGTATCCGGGAACCTTGGGGAGCAGTACTTC.

The gene calls are TRBV16 and TRBJ1-1, with a weak D call TRBD1 (6 bases). The germline V gene encodes CDR1 KGHSY and CDR2 FQNENV. Trimming removed 5 bases at V and 5 bases at J, with 9 bases between. CDR3 length: 12 amino acids. CDR3: CASSYGQTEAFF. The CDR3 DNA follows: TGTGCCAGCAGCTACGGACAGACTGAAGCTTTCTTT.

This chain uses TRBV5-1 with TRBJ1-3; D is undetermined. CDR1 is SGHRS, CDR2 YFSETQ, per germline. V gave up 0 bases and J gave up 8 bases, with 12 bases separating them. There are 14 residues in the CDR3. Here the CDR3 DNA reads TGCGCCAGCAGCTTGGGAGGAAGCGGGGACACCATATATTTT. As protein: CASSLGGSGDTIYF.

The CDR3 DNA reads as TGTGCCAGTAGGGAACAGGCGAGCAATCAGCCCCAGCATTTT. Translation: CASREQASNQPQHF. V is TRBV19 and J is TRBJ1-5, with TRBD1 as a possible D gene (5 bases). V lost 6 bases to trimming and J lost 1 base, with 10 bases between them. CDR1 and CDR2 (germline): LNHDA, SQIVND (reference sequence). The CDR3 covers 14 residues.

The chain combines TRBV7-3 with TRBJ2-1; D might be TRBD2 (5 bases). The CDR3 is 15 residues long. Germline V gives CDR1 SGHTA, CDR2 FQGTGA. The germline V and J ends were trimmed by 4 bases and 1 base, with 11 bases remaining between them. The CDR3 loop is CASSSSGWSYNEQFF. The CDR3 coding sequence is TGTGCCAGCAGCTCCTCGGGGTGGTCCTACAATGAGCAGTTCTTC.

V is TRBV3-1 (or the pseudogene TRBV3-2) and J is TRBJ2-2, with D possibly TRBD2 on 5 matching bases. The CDR3 contains 16 residues. Germline-derived CDR1 and CDR2 are LGHDT and YNNKEL (reference sequence). Between the trimmed V and J ends, which lost 3 bases and 2 bases, there was a span of 13 bases. In nucleotides, the CDR3 is TGTGCCAGCAGCCAGGGGTTCGGGGTAAACACCGGGGAGCTGTTTTTT. Amino acids: CASSQGFGVNTGELFF.

This clone was found a few times. V usage is TRBV6-6 and J usage is TRBJ1-6; TRBD1 agrees at 10 bases. CDR1 and CDR2 (germline): MNHNY, SVGAGI (reference sequence). The CDR3 is 16 residues long. V trimming: 6 bases; J trimming: 6 bases; junction bases outside the gene matches: 8. The CDR3 reads CASSLSDRGRNSPLHF. The CDR3 DNA reads TGTGCCAGCAGCCTCTCCGACAGGGGGCGTAATTCACCCCTCCACTTT.

This chain links TRBV19 with TRBJ2-3, with D maybe TRBD1 (5 bases). Germline values: CDR1 LNHDA, CDR2 SQIVND (reference sequence). With 4 bases removed from V and 5 bases from J, the gap between germline ends came to 16 bases. The CDR3 runs 15 residues. CDR3 residues: CASSSRQSLGDTQYF. CDR3 in DNA: TGTGCCAGTAGTAGCCGACAGTCCCTCGGAGATACGCAGTATTTT.

This clone has only a few counts. This chain uses TRBV12-3 or TRBV12-4 with TRBJ2-7, with TRBD1 matching 7 bases. This CDR3 is 13 amino acids long. V lost 6 bases to trimming and J lost 7 bases; unmatched junction nucleotides: 9. CDR3 amino acids: CASSTGTVFEQYF. DNA for the CDR3: TGTGCCAGCAGCACCGGGACAGTCTTTGAGCAGTACTTC.